Detailed here is one T cell receptor (beta chain). The data stem from a study of blood T cell repertoires in COVID-19. Study overall: Samples of COVID-19 (acute and convalescent) were obtained from the United States, Italy and Spain.

This CDR3 spans 16 amino acids. Per germline, CDR1 LNHDA and CDR2 SQIVND (reference sequence). Trimming at V came to 3 bases and at J to 5 bases, leaving 5 bases not matched to a gene. The age range of participants was about 18 to 89 years, with residence in about two dozen US areas. In the 2 weeks before study entry, exposed participants met a COVID-19 case, which was PCR-confirmed or clinician-diagnosed. Authors' data handling: Reference gene primer amplification gave nucleated cell count estimates. The repertoire was sequenced with immunoSEQ multiplex PCR; TCRdb's copy has only in-frame clones and lacks some. V and J calls and clone size are given by that table; D and trimming were obtained from the DNA. The table lists 290,000 or so clones, approximately 78% of them singletons, with 5% in the top ten.

The clonotype comes from a man aged 40-49 years who had been exposed to COVID-19. The chain uses TRBV19 and TRBJ2-5; 14 nucleotides align to TRBD2. Sequences were obtained from PBMCs or T cells enriched from blood (not recorded which). CDR3 in amino acids: CASSMGTSGSRETQYF. CDR3 sequence (DNA): TGTGCCAGTAGTATGGGGACTAGCGGGAGTCGTGAGACCCAGTACTTC.